The TCR beta chain described here comes from a study of T-cell reconstitution after alpha-beta-depleted transplantation in children. Study-level findings and limits: Several hundred rapidly expanded clones from non-depleted graft cells reportedly supplied alpha-beta T cells about two months post-transplant.

In germline, CDR1 is SGHNT, CDR2 YYREEE (reference sequence). The CDR3 consists of 14 residues. V lost 1 base and J 5 bases, leaving 10 bases between the germline ends. Unique molecular identifiers tagged the TCRbeta library. MiXCR was run by TCRdb on the PCR reads, yielding one entry per CDR3 protein. The sample includes 550,000 to 800,000 distinct CDR3 sequences, around 14% of them seen just once. Turning to this clonotype: Its antigen is undetermined.

The chain uses TRBV5-4 and TRBJ2-1; D unresolved. The receptor comes from a girl aged 2 to 10 with congenital amegakaryocytic thrombocytopenia, due to receive a stem cell transplant. The sequencing used PBMCs, collected before TCRalphabeta/CD19-depleted stem cell transplant. Here the CDR3 reads CASSLPNRNNEQFF. CDR3 DNA: TGTGCCAGCAGCTTGCCGAACCGGAACAATGAGCAGTTCTTC.